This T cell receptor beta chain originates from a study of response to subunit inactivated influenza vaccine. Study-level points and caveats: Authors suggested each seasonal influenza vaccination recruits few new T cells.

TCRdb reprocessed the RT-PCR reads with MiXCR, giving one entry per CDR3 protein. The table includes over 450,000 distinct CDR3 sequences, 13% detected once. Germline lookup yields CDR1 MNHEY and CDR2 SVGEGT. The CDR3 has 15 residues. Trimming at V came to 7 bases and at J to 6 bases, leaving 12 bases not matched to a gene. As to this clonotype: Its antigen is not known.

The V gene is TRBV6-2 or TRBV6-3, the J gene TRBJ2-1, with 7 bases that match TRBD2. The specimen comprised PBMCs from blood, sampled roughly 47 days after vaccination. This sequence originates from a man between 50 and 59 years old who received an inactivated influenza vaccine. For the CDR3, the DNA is TGTGCCAGCATCAACGAGGGAGGGCCAGGCAATGAGCAGTTCTTC. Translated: CASINEGGPGNEQFF.